This TCR beta chain was observed in a study of blood T cell repertoires in COVID-19. Clones were read by immunoSEQ multiplex PCR, and TCRdb kept only the in-frame ones, dropping some. The sample carries approximately 100,000 clones, about three quarters recorded once. Followed longitudinally, the Seattle patients had been enrolled during active infection. With 0 bases clipped from V and 1 base from J, the junction kept 3 bases outside the gene matches. The germline CDR1 and CDR2 sequences are SGHDN and FVKESK. The CDR3 covers 16 residues. The sequence was collected from a man at least 80 years old with COVID-19, enrolled during active disease. V is TRBV14 and J is TRBJ2-3; TRBD2 matches 8 bases. Sequencing used peripheral blood. The CDR3 DNA sequence: TGTGCCAGCAGCCAAGATAGCGGGGCAGGCACAGATACGCAGTATTTT. Its translation is CASSQDSGAGTDTQYF.